The entry that follows covers one TCR beta chain sequence. Antigen: not known. The sample is drawn from a study of OX40 agonist ivuxolimab in advanced cancers. Study details: The group had a mean age of about 60 years, ranged from about 20 to 85, and was 82.7% male. There were three patients with partial responses, one having hepatocellular carcinoma and two cutaneous melanoma.

Clones were sequenced by immunoSEQ multiplex PCR, and TCRdb holds only the in-frame ones, with some missing. The data contain approximately 90,000 clones, over 75% of them singletons. This CDR3 comprises 14 residues. The germline V gene encodes CDR1 LNHDA and CDR2 SQIVND (reference sequence). The ends were cut back, 4 bases at V and 6 bases at J, with 14 bases in the middle. Regarding the study as a whole: CD8+ T cells averaged more expanded clones than CD4+. What antigens the expanded peripheral T cells recognized was never established.

The chain links TRBV19 to TRBJ2-3; the D gene is possibly TRBD2 (5 bases). This sequence originates from an adult with an advanced solid tumor such as melanoma, head and neck, liver or kidney cancer. Source: CD4+ or CD8+ T cells sorted from blood, taken in a trial of the OX40 agonist ivuxolimab. The CDR3 nucleotides are TGTGCCAGTAGTACAGACCCGGGGTGGGATACGCAGTATTTT. Residues: CASSTDPGWDTQYF. Full variable domain (missing parts from reference TRBV19 and TRBJ2-3): DGGITQSPKYLFRKEGQNVTLSCEQNLNHDAMYWYRQDPGQGLRLIYYSQIVNDFQKGDIAEGYSVSREKKESFPLTVTSAQKNPTAFYLCASSTDPGWDTQYFGPGTRLTVL.